The sequence of this TCR beta chain was determined in a study of identical twins. cDNA molecules carried unique molecular identifiers, and template switching added a universal primer site. TCRdb redid the calling of the 5' RACE reads with MiXCR, one entry per CDR3 protein. This sample has approximately 410,000 distinct CDR3 sequences, with around a sixth found just once. V was cut by 1 base and J by 11 bases, with 14 bases left in between. Germline CDR1 and CDR2: LGHNA and YSLEER. The CDR3 length is 13 residues. Study results and caveats: Within twin pairs, the out-of-frame alpha sequences they shared showed excess low generation probability. With abundant cord blood beta clonotypes, insertions were fewer; memory repertoires showed no such pattern.

This clonotype was seen more than once but under ten times. What it binds is not known. The receptor was derived from a man in his forties or fifties in good health. This rearrangement joins TRBV4-3 to TRBJ1-1; D might be TRBD1 (6 bases). Sequenced material: naive T cells sorted from blood. The CDR3 sequence: CASSQVAGVEAFF. CDR3 coding DNA: TGCGCCAGCAGCCAAGTTGCAGGGGTAGAGGCTTTCTTT.